A selection of T cell receptor beta chains follows, all from one sample in a study of control samples from healthy donors and cancer patients. TCRdb's copy holds only in-frame clones and misses some; the assay was immunoSEQ multiplex PCR. The sample has around 70,000 clones; over 80% are singletons. The material sequenced was blood. Receptors were obtained from a man aged 55 to 70 in good health. CDR3s include the opening cysteine and the closing phenylalanine or tryptophan. D genes are given only for firm matches. The size field is filled for only some rows; it gives once, few, many or a size class.

size	V	D	J	CDR3	DNA
-	TRBV11-2	-	TRBJ1-4	CASSQGGEKLFF	TGTGCCAGCAGCCAAGGGGGGGAAAAACTGTTTTTT
few	TRBV7-6	TRBD1	TRBJ2-2	CASSERTGSNTGELFF	TGTGCCAGCAGCGAGCGGACAGGGTCGAACACCGGGGAGCTGTTTTTT
-	TRBV6-1	-	TRBJ1-2	CASSEAAGGNGYTF	TGTGCCAGCAGTGAAGCGGCGGGGGGGAATGGCTACACCTTC
-	TRBV18	-	TRBJ2-1	CASSYLKGFRNEQFF	TGTGCCAGCTCATACCTTAAAGGGTTTCGGAATGAGCAGTTCTTC
-	TRBV7-8	-	TRBJ2-7	CASSAEGSTYEQYF	TGTGCCAGCAGCGCTGAGGGTAGCACCTACGAGCAGTACTTC
-	TRBV6-5	-	TRBJ2-3	CASRRTYTDTQYF	TGTGCCAGCAGAAGGACTTATACAGATACGCAGTATTTT
-	TRBV4-1	TRBD1	TRBJ1-3	CASSQWRGRGNTIYF	TGCGCCAGCAGCCAATGGAGGGGGCGCGGAAACACCATATATTTT
-	TRBV7-9	-	TRBJ2-7	CASSFSDRYERLLYF	TGTGCCAGCAGCTTCTCAGACAGGTATGAAAGGTTGCTGTACTTC
-	TRBV7-6	-	TRBJ2-7	CASSLGQGRGEQYF	TGTGCCAGCAGCTTAGGGCAGGGGAGAGGGGAGCAGTACTTC
-	TRBV9	-	TRBJ1-2	CASSVDGGRSYGYTF	TGTGCCAGCAGCGTAGATGGGGGGCGCAGCTATGGCTACACCTTC
many	TRBV4-2	-	TRBJ2-7	CASSQDEASHSYEQYF	TGTGCCAGCAGCCAAGACGAGGCTAGCCACTCCTACGAGCAGTACTTC
-	TRBV29-1	-	TRBJ2-5	CSVGTAQETQYF	TGCAGCGTTGGGACAGCCCAAGAGACCCAGTACTTC
-	TRBV3-1/TRBV3-2	-	TRBJ2-1	CASSQDLAGAHNEQFF	TGTGCCAGCAGCCAAGATTTGGCAGGGGCACACAATGAGCAGTTCTTC
-	TRBV6-5	-	TRBJ1-1	CASSYFRGNTEAFF	TGTGCCAGCAGTTACTTTAGAGGGAACACTGAAGCTTTCTTT
many	TRBV6-5	TRBD1	TRBJ2-5	CASSRDRDETQYF	TGTGCCAGCAGTCGGGACAGGGACGAGACCCAGTACTTC
-	TRBV7-2	TRBD2	TRBJ2-3	CASKQLGLAGVDTQYF	TGTGCCAGCAAACAACTCGGACTAGCGGGAGTGGATACGCAGTATTTT
-	TRBV18	-	TRBJ2-3	CASSPLATGTDTQYF	TGTGCCAGCTCGCCTCTGGCGACGGGCACAGATACGCAGTATTTT
-	TRBV28	TRBD1	TRBJ1-2	CASSPRTGQLYDGYTF	TGTGCCAGCAGCCCCAGGACAGGGCAGCTTTATGATGGCTACACCTTC
once	TRBV9	TRBD1	TRBJ1-6	CASSDRQGYSSPLHF	TGTGCCAGCAGCGACCGACAGGGGTACAGTTCACCCCTCCACTTT
-	TRBV4-1	-	TRBJ2-1	CASSQESGAPLYEQFF	TGCGCCAGCAGCCAAGAGTCAGGGGCGCCGTTATATGAGCAGTTCTTC
-	TRBV12-3/TRBV12-4	-	TRBJ1-4	CASRKDEKLFF	TGTGCCAGCAGGAAGGATGAAAAACTGTTTTTT
-	TRBV7-6	-	TRBJ1-5	CASSFGSNQPQHF	TGTGCCAGCAGCTTTGGCAGCAATCAGCCCCAGCATTTT
-	TRBV6-2/TRBV6-3	-	TRBJ2-2	CASSYPGGTGELFF	TGTGCCAGCAGTTACCCTGGGGGTACCGGGGAGCTGTTTTTT
-	TRBV10-3	-	TRBJ2-7	CAISGRYGMNYEQYF	TGTGCCATCAGTGGACGTTATGGAATGAACTACGAGCAGTACTTC
-	TRBV27	-	TRBJ2-3	CASSPRTSTDTQYF	TGTGCCAGCAGCCCGAGAACCAGCACAGATACGCAGTATTTT
-	TRBV5-8	TRBD2	TRBJ2-1	CASKTSGRMNEQFF	TGTGCCAGCAAAACTAGCGGGAGGATGAATGAGCAGTTCTTC
-	TRBV5-4	TRBD2	TRBJ2-3	CASSVLAGGKDTQYF	TGTGCCAGCAGCGTACTAGCGGGAGGAAAAGATACGCAGTATTTT
-	TRBV11-2	-	TRBJ1-6	CASSLVPYGSPLHF	TGTGCCAGCAGCTTAGTCCCTTACGGATCACCCCTCCACTTT
-	TRBV7-2	-	TRBJ2-7	CASSLKTGYEQYF	TGTGCCAGCAGCTTAAAAACAGGATACGAGCAGTACTTC